This is a list of T cell receptor beta chains from one sample in a study of blood T cell repertoires in COVID-19. TCRdb's copy holds only in-frame clones and misses some; the assay was immunoSEQ multiplex PCR. The profile shows around 230,000 clones, more than 75% of them singletons. The sequenced sample was peripheral blood. The receptors were sampled from a woman aged 60-70 years with active or convalescent COVID-19. CDR3s include the opening cysteine and the closing phenylalanine or tryptophan. The D gene is left open where the match is weak. The size of a clone is reported for some rows only, either as once, few or many, or as a class for expanded clones.

TGTGCCAGTAGTATTGGCGACAGTACCTACGAGCAGTACTTC CASSIGDSTYEQYF - once TRBJ2-7 TRBV19
TGTGCCAGCAGCTTGGTTCGGAGCCTAGGTTCGGGCTACACCTTC CASSLVRSLGSGYTF - - TRBJ1-2 TRBV5-5
TGTGCCAGCAGCTTAGGTCAGGCCATGAATTCACCCCTCCACTTT CASSLGQAMNSPLHF - few TRBJ1-6 TRBV7-2
TGTGCCAGTAGATCTTCGGGTTGGTATGGCTACACCTTC CASRSSGWYGYTF - - TRBJ1-2 TRBV19
TGTGCCAGCAGCTTAGCAGGGGTCGGAGAGACCCAGTACTTC CASSLAGVGETQYF - - TRBJ2-5 TRBV7-3
TGTGCCAGCAGCACCCGACAGGGAAAGAACACTGAAGCTTTCTTT CASSTRQGKNTEAFF TRBD1 - TRBJ1-1 TRBV7-9
TGTGCCTGGAGTGTACGGAGCAATCAGCCCCAGCATTTT CAWSVRSNQPQHF - - TRBJ1-5 TRBV30
TGTGCCACCAGTGAGGGGACTCAAGAGACCCAGTACTTC CATSEGTQETQYF - - TRBJ2-5 TRBV24-1
TGTGCCAGCAGTTTAAGCTCAGGGGGCCGGATTGGCTACACCTTC CASSLSSGGRIGYTF TRBD1 once TRBJ1-2 TRBV27
TGTGCCAGCAGCCCCCGCACGGGAGCCGGGGAGCTGTTTTTT CASSPRTGAGELFF - - TRBJ2-2 TRBV11-3
TGCGCCAGCAGCTTGGCCAGGGTTTCTGATTCACCCCTCCACTTT CASSLARVSDSPLHF - - TRBJ1-6 TRBV5-1
TGTGCCTGGGAGGGCGGGGGTTACACCGGGGAGCTGTTTTTT CAWEGGGYTGELFF TRBD2 - TRBJ2-2 TRBV30
TGTGCCAGTAGTATTGGAGGCAACACCGGGGAGCTGTTTTTT CASSIGGNTGELFF - - TRBJ2-2 TRBV19
TGTGCCAGCCGCGACAGGAAATATAGCAATCAGCCCCAGCATTTT CASRDRKYSNQPQHF - once TRBJ1-5 TRBV27
TGTGCCAGCAGCCCTACCGGGACATCTCCCTTCACAGATACGCAGTATTTT CASSPTGTSPFTDTQYF - - TRBJ2-3 TRBV3-1/TRBV3-2
TGTGCCAGCAGCCCTCAAAACAGGGGGGGAAACACCATATATTTT CASSPQNRGGNTIYF TRBD1 - TRBJ1-3 TRBV7-2
TGTGCCAGCAGCTTTGACAGGCTTCTATACACCTTC CASSFDRLLYTF - - TRBJ1-2 TRBV5-5
TGTGCCATCAGGCCGGGACTAGCTCTCGAAGAGACCCAGTACTTC CAIRPGLALEETQYF TRBD2 once TRBJ2-5 TRBV10-3
TGTGCCAGCCGCGGGACAGGGCAATCCCCTGAAGCTTTCTTT CASRGTGQSPEAFF TRBD1 - TRBJ1-1 TRBV6-5
TGTGCCAGCTCCCTTGGACTAGCTTCTAGCACAGATACGCAGTATTTT CASSLGLASSTDTQYF TRBD2 - TRBJ2-3 TRBV18
TGTGCCAGCAGCCCGAATAGTGGGGCAAGATATGGCTACACCTTC CASSPNSGARYGYTF - - TRBJ1-2 TRBV2
TGTGCCAGCAGTCGACAGACTCCGAACACTGAAGCTTTCTTT CASSRQTPNTEAFF - - TRBJ1-1 TRBV6-2/TRBV6-3
TGTGCCAGCAGCTCTAGAACTAGCACAGATACGCAGTATTTT CASSSRTSTDTQYF - many TRBJ2-3 TRBV7-9
TGTGCCAGCAGAGACAGGGCCACTAATGAAAAACTGTTTTTT CASRDRATNEKLFF TRBD1 - TRBJ1-4 TRBV6-1
TGCAGCGTTGAGGCACAGGGCGGGGGCTACACCTTC CSVEAQGGGYTF - few TRBJ1-2 TRBV29-1
TGTGCCAGCAGCCAGACTCGACAGTCGAACACTGAAGCTTTCTTT CASSQTRQSNTEAFF - - TRBJ1-1 TRBV3-1/TRBV3-2
TGTGCCAGGGGGCCCCGGGACTCCCGTACGCAGTATTTT CARGPRDSRTQYF - - TRBJ2-3 TRBV3-1/TRBV3-2
TGCAGCGTTGATGGGCGGGGAGGCTACACCTTC CSVDGRGGYTF - once TRBJ1-2 TRBV29-1
TGTGCCAGTAGTATAGGCGAGCAGCCCCAGCATTTT CASSIGEQPQHF - - TRBJ1-5 TRBV19
TGTGCCGCCTTAATCGGGAGGGTGAGGAATTCACCCCTCCACTTT CAALIGRVRNSPLHF - - TRBJ1-6 TRBV30
TGTGCCAGCAGCTTATCCCTAGCGGGGAGCACAGATACGCAGTATTTT CASSLSLAGSTDTQYF TRBD2 - TRBJ2-3 TRBV11-1
TGTGCCAGCAGCGTTCAGGGTTTCATTGATGAGCAGTTCTTC CASSVQGFIDEQFF - - TRBJ2-1 TRBV9
TGCGCCAGCGCAGGGGGACTAGTTTCGAACAATGAGCAGTTCTTC CASAGGLVSNNEQFF - - TRBJ2-1 TRBV5-1
TGTGCCAGCAGGCCGGGGTCTGGGGCCAACGTCCTGACTTTC CASRPGSGANVLTF - - TRBJ2-6 TRBV6-4
TGTGCCAGCTTAGTCGGACAGACTTCACCCCTCCACTTT CASLVGQTSPLHF - once TRBJ1-6 TRBV6-5
TGTGCCAGCAGAGGAGGTCGGGCTTGGGAGCAGTTCTTC CASRGGRAWEQFF - - TRBJ2-1 TRBV2
TGCAGCGTTAGTTCAGGGGATACGCAGTATTTT CSVSSGDTQYF - - TRBJ2-3 TRBV29-1
TGTGCCAGCAGTGAGGAGCAGCTCTCCTACGAGCAGTACTTC CASSEEQLSYEQYF - - TRBJ2-7 TRBV2
TGCAGCGTTGAAGACACCGGAAGCGGGAGGGTGGGGGAGCAGTACTTC CSVEDTGSGRVGEQYF TRBD2 - TRBJ2-7 TRBV29-1
TGTGCCAGCAGCAGGGAATACACTGAAGCTTTCTTT CASSREYTEAFF - - TRBJ1-1 TRBV12-3/TRBV12-4
TGTGCCAGCAGTTTAGACAGGGACCAATCCTACGAGCAGTACTTC CASSLDRDQSYEQYF TRBD1 - TRBJ2-7 TRBV6-5
TGCGCCAGCAGCGGGCAGCTTTGGGATACGCAGTATTTT CASSGQLWDTQYF - - TRBJ2-3 TRBV5-1
TGTGCCAGTAGTTCCCGCAGGTGGAATAACTATGGCTACACCTTC CASSSRRWNNYGYTF - - TRBJ1-2 TRBV19
TGTGCCAGCAGTGCAGGGGGAGTGGGAGATACGCAGTATTTT CASSAGGVGDTQYF TRBD1 once TRBJ2-3 TRBV2
TGCGCCAGCAGCCAAGTGGGCCGCAGGGGCGGCTACAATGAGCAGTTCTTC CASSQVGRRGGYNEQFF - - TRBJ2-1 TRBV4-1
TGTGCCAGCTCACCACTATCCGGCGGGGAGCTGTTTTTT CASSPLSGGELFF - - TRBJ2-2 TRBV18
TGTGCTAGCAGCTTGGCCCCGAACACCGGGGAGCTGTTTTTT CASSLAPNTGELFF - - TRBJ2-2 TRBV7-7
TGCAGCGTTGTTGGGACTCTCTACAATGAGCAGTTCTTC CSVVGTLYNEQFF - - TRBJ2-1 TRBV29-1
TGCGCCAGCAGCCAATACGAGGGGGCAGGGTGGTCCTACGAGCAGTACTTC CASSQYEGAGWSYEQYF TRBD1 - TRBJ2-7 TRBV4-1
TGCGCCAGCAGCCCGGACAGGGAGGGTGAAAAACTGTTTTTT CASSPDREGEKLFF TRBD1 - TRBJ1-4 TRBV4-1
TGTGCCAGCAGCCTGGGACAGCTCTTCTCCTACGAGCAGTACTTC CASSLGQLFSYEQYF TRBD1 - TRBJ2-7 TRBV7-2
TGTGCCAGCAGTTACTGGGGGGGCCCCCAGCATTTT CASSYWGGPQHF - - TRBJ1-5 TRBV6-5
TGTGCCAGCAGCTTATATGGGGCCAACGTCCTGACTTTC CASSLYGANVLTF - - TRBJ2-6 TRBV7-8
TGTGCCAGCAGCTTAGGTAGCGGGGCAGGAGAGCAGTACTTC CASSLGSGAGEQYF TRBD2 - TRBJ2-7 TRBV7-2